One sample yielded the 18 T cell receptor beta chains listed below, sequenced in a study of blood T cell repertoires in COVID-19 (dated by TCRdb to the early 2020s). Preparation of the library involved the immunoSEQ multiplex PCR assay. The table was pulled from immuneACCESS by TCRdb, which kept in-frame rearrangements only. Such tables lose some clones; where checked, under half of the loss comes from unresolved V genes, and the rest has no known cause. This sample is represented by 140,000 or so clones; 70% to 90% of them were singletons. Jointly, the top ten make up roughly 2.7% of the sample. The sample comprised peripheral blood. The source of these receptors is a human donor with acute or convalescent COVID-19. The donor label of this sample is uncertain.

The chain employs TRBV6-5 and TRBJ1-5; no definite D call. The CDR3 length is 14 residues. Trimming stripped 0 bases from V and 7 bases from J, with 10 bases between. The germline CDR1 and CDR2 sequences are MNHEY and SVGAGI. The CDR3 loop is CASSYSLETQPQHF. DNA for the CDR3: TGTGCCAGCAGTTACTCTTTGGAGACCCAGCCCCAGCATTTT.

This sequence joins TRBV2 and TRBJ2-7; perhaps TRBD1 as D (5 bases). The CDR3 sequence is 14 residues long. Germline CDR1 reads SNHLY; CDR2 reads FYNNEI. Trimming shortened V by 4 bases and J by 3 bases, and 13 bases separated the two germline ends. For the CDR3, the DNA is TGTGCCAGCAGTGCCGACAGAGACTTCTACGAGCAGTACTTC. This translates into CASSADRDFYEQYF.

This chain uses TRBV6-6 with TRBJ2-2; 10 bases are shared with TRBD2. Per germline, CDR1 MNHNY and CDR2 SVGAGI (reference sequence). CDR3 length equals 19 residues. J gave up 3 bases and V 5 bases, and 15 bases lay outside the gene matches. The CDR3, as DNA: TGTGCCAGCAGTCCCAGCCGCCTGCTAGCGGGGGCATACACCGGGGAGCTGTTTTTT. Translated: CASSPSRLLAGAYTGELFF.

This clone was observed once. The V and J genes are TRBV9 and TRBJ2-3; D is possibly TRBD2 (6 bases). This CDR3 contains 16 residues. V shed 2 bases and J shed 7 bases, with 20 bases lying between them. The germline CDR1 and CDR2 sequences are SGDLS and YYNGEE. CDR3 sequence (DNA): TGTGCCAGCAGCGTTATGGAGACGGGAGTTTTGAATACGCAGTATTTT. Translation gives CASSVMETGVLNTQYF.

The gene calls are TRBV4-1 and TRBJ1-2; TRBD1 matches 11 bases. The CDR3 has 14 amino acids. Germline CDR1 reads MGHRA; CDR2 reads YSYEKL. V shed 4 bases, J shed 8 bases, and the junction held 6 bases outside the gene matches. CDR3: CASSPGDRGRGYTF. The CDR3 bases are TGCGCCAGCAGCCCCGGGGACAGGGGGAGAGGCTACACCTTC.

A few counts support this clone. This chain connects TRBV19 to TRBJ2-5; 8 bases line up with TRBD1. CDR1 is LNHDA, CDR2 SQIVND, per germline (reference sequence). The CDR3 loop spans 14 amino acids. Germline trimming cut 6 bases from V and 4 bases from J; bases unmatched to any gene: 7. The CDR3 here is CASRYRGSGETQYF. The CDR3 DNA reads as TGTGCCAGTAGATACAGGGGGTCAGGAGAGACCCAGTACTTC.

The V and J genes are TRBV18 and TRBJ1-3; tentatively, D is TRBD1 (6 bases). Germline loops: CDR1 KGHSH, CDR2 LQKENI. This CDR3 has 16 amino acids. V shed 2 bases and J shed 0 bases, with 11 bases lying between them. In DNA form, the CDR3 reads TGTGCCAGCTCACCAGCGACAGGCCTCTCTGGAAACACCATATATTTT. It translates to CASSPATGLSGNTIYF.

The V and J genes are TRBV23-1 and TRBJ2-2; TRBD2 matches 7 bases. TRBV23-1 has ORF status, its function being uncertain. The CDR3 loop spans 17 amino acids. Losses at the gene ends were 5 bases for V and 13 bases for J; bases not matched to a gene: 22. The CDR3 sequence: CASSSGTNSGHRGGLFF. CDR3 bases: TGCGCCAGCAGTAGCGGGACCAATTCCGGACACCGGGGAGGGCTGTTTTTT.

In its sample, this clone was seen a few times. V gene TRBV7-8 combines with J gene TRBJ2-7, with 8 bases aligning to TRBD2. J was trimmed by 6 bases and V by 4 bases; bases with no gene match: 8. Germline V gene sequence: CDR1 SGHVS, CDR2 FQNEAQ. This CDR3 comprises 14 residues. CDR3 region: CASSSTGLGREQYV. In nucleotides, the CDR3 is TGTGCCAGCAGCTCTACGGGACTAGGGCGCGAGCAGTACGTC.

V and J are TRBV5-8 and TRBJ1-5; a weak D match, TRBD1 (5 bases). V lost 4 bases to trimming and J lost 0 bases, with 14 bases between them. CDR3 length: 16 residues. The V gene's germline CDR1 is SGHTS and CDR2 YDEGEE. This CDR3 is CASSRLQGPSNQPQHF. In DNA, the CDR3 is TGTGCCAGCAGCAGACTCCAGGGTCCTAGCAATCAGCCCCAGCATTTT.

As DNA, the CDR3 is TGTGCCAGCAGCCGAGGGACTGTGGCGGGGAACACCATATATTTT. Amino acids: CASSRGTVAGNTIYF. V and J are TRBV11-2 and TRBJ1-3; tentative D call: TRBD1 (5 bases). Between the trimmed V and J ends, which lost 5 bases and 7 bases, there was a span of 18 bases. The CDR3 runs to 15 residues. Germline-derived CDR1 and CDR2 are SGHAT and FQNNGV. The variable domain in full, completed from reference TRBV11-2 and TRBJ1-3, reads EAGVAQSPRYKIIEKRQSVAFWCNPISGHATLYWYQQILGQGPKLLIQFQNNGVVDDSQLPKDRFSAERLKGVDSTLKIQPAKLEDSAVYLCASSRGTVAGNTIYFGEGSWLTVV.

V and J are TRBV10-3 and TRBJ1-5, with D possibly matching TRBD1 (5 bases). The germline gives CDR1 ENHRY, CDR2 SYGVKD. V was pared by 4 bases and J by 7 bases, with 14 bases between. This CDR3 contains 14 residues. CDR3 in amino acids: CAISGGDSGQPQHF. In DNA form, the CDR3 reads TGTGCCATCAGTGGTGGGGATTCAGGGCAGCCCCAGCATTTT.

Points on this clone: At one of its ends the junction is not consistent with the germline gene, which may arise from a read error. The rearrangement joins TRBV7-7 to TRBJ2-5, with 10 bases fitting TRBD2. This CDR3 comprises 16 residues. Germline V gene data show CDR1 as SSHAT and CDR2 as FNYEAQ (reference sequence). The CDR3 loop is CASSPELAGYQETQYF. For the CDR3, the DNA is TGTGCTAGCAGTCCCGAACTAGCGGGGTACCAAGAGACCCAGTACTTC.

The chain joins TRBV7-9 to TRBJ2-6, with unresolved D. The V and J ends lost 4 bases and 0 bases respectively, with 4 bases between them. The CDR3 has 14 residues. Germline V gene lookup returns CDR1 SEHNR and CDR2 FQNEAQ (reference sequence). The CDR3 loop is CASSSFSGANVLTF. CDR3 nucleotides: TGTGCCAGCAGCTCCTTCTCTGGGGCCAACGTCCTGACTTTC.

The gene calls are TRBV4-2 and TRBJ2-7, with 7 nucleotides matching TRBD1. CDR1 LGHNA and CDR2 YNFKEQ come from the germline V gene. The CDR3 runs to 15 residues. V shed 3 bases and J 2 bases; nucleotides not matched to a gene: 7. DNA of the CDR3: TGTGCCAGCAGCCAGGACCCTACAGGGGCCTACGAGCAGTACGTC. Its protein is CASSQDPTGAYEQYV.

The J gene is TRBJ2-3, the V gene TRBV2; TRBD1 aligns across 12 bases. The length of the CDR3 is 15 residues. Germline V gives CDR1 SNHLY, CDR2 FYNNEI. V lost 5 bases to trimming and J lost 6 bases; unmatched junction nucleotides: 6. The DNA for the CDR3 is TGTGCCAGCAGTCGGGACAGGGGGCTCGACGATACGCAGTATTTT. It specifies CASSRDRGLDDTQYF.

V and J are TRBV9 and TRBJ1-3; 9 nucleotides align to TRBD1. V lost 2 bases, J lost 1 base, and 10 bases stayed unmatched. The CDR3 length is 18 residues. Germline CDR1 SGDLS, CDR2 YYNGEE. CDR3 loop: CASSVGQGPDTSGNTIYF. The CDR3 nucleotides read TGTGCCAGCAGCGTCGGACAGGGGCCTGATACTTCTGGAAACACCATATATTTT.

The chain combines TRBV18 with TRBJ1-5, with D tentatively TRBD1 (5 bases). Germline V gives CDR1 KGHSH, CDR2 LQKENI. V dropped 1 base and J dropped 2 bases, with 15 bases sitting between them. This CDR3 region has 17 residues. The CDR3 region is CASSPLTDQGGNQPQHF. The DNA of the CDR3 is TGTGCCAGCTCACCACTGACTGACCAGGGTGGCAATCAGCCCCAGCATTTT. Full variable domain (missing parts from reference TRBV18 and TRBJ1-5): NAGVMQNPRHLVRRRGQEARLRCSPMKGHSHVYWYRQLPEEGLKFMVYLQKENIIDESGMPKERFSAEFPKEGPSILRIQQVVRGDSAAYFCASSPLTDQGGNQPQHFGDGTRLSIL.